This T cell receptor (beta chain) was documented in a study of blood T cell repertoires in COVID-19. Profiled with immunoSEQ multiplex PCR; TCRdb holds only in-frame clones, not every one. Of fewer than 250,000 clones listed, 84% are singletons. Germline V gene data show CDR1 as MGHRA and CDR2 as YSYEKL. V was pared by 0 bases and J by 3 bases, with 6 bases of the junction left unmatched. The CDR3 length is 18 residues. This receptor was taken from a man in his sixties who had recovered from COVID-19. This chain uses TRBV4-1 with TRBJ2-1, with 12 bases aligning to TRBD2. Sequencing was done on a sample of PBMCs or T cells enriched from blood (not recorded which). The CDR3 region is CASSQDASGGGFYNEQFF. The CDR3 region has the DNA TGCGCCAGCAGCCAAGATGCTAGCGGGGGGGGATTCTACAATGAGCAGTTCTTC.